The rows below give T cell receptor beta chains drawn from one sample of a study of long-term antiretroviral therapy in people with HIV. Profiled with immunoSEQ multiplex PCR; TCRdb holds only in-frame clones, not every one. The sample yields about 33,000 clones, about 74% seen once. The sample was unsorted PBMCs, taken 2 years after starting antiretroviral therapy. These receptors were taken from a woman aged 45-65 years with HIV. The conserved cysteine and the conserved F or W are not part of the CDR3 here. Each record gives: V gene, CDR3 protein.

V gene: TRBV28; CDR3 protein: ASRKRGGGLADTQY
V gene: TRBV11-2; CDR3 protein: ASSSSGGFQETQY
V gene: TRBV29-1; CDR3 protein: SALGGGSQETQY
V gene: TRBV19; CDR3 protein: ASSFFGGAYNEQF
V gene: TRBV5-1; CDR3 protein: ASSHTGEGQPQH
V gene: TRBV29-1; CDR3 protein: SVAGGGGETQY
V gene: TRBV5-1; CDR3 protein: ASSLRTSSYEQY
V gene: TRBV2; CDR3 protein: ASSLPGGATDTQY
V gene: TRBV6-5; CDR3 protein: ASSRYGQTNTEAF
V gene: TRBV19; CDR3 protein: ASSLQGAHEKLF
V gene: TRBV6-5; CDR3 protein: ASSYNIGTGVNEQF
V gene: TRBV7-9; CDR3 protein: ASSLSGTANSPLH
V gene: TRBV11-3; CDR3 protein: ASSLGRDEQF
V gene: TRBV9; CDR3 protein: ASSQRGAQETQY
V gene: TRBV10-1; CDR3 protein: ASPMRPSPVSGNTIY
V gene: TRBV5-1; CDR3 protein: ASSGSETQY
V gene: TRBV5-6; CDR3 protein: ASSFTNWNNEQF
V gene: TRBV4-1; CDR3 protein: ASSWTGSNQPQH
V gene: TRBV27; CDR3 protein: ASSQGVGTEAF
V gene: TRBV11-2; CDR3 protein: ASSLSGSGNTIY
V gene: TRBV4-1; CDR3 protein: ASSSKTIEQF
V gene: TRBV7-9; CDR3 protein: ASSSEADTQY
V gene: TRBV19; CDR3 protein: ASSFQRGYNEQF
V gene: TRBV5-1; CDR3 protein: ASSLVGGTTEAF
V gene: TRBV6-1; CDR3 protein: ASTPTGRETQY
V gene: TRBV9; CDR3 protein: ASSVGLAGGSTDTQY
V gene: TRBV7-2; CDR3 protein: ASSPRLETDTQY
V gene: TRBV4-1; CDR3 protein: ASSQVWAGGVNEQY
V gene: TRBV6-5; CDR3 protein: ASSYSYRGGGYT
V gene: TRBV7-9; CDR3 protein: ASSPPGRTDTQY
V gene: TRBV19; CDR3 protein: ASSVGTGSSYEQY
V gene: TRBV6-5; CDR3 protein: ASSYFHNQETQY
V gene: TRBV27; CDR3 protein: ASSPDWNSGNTIY
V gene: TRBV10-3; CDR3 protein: ASREALPQH
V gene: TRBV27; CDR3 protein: ASSPLWRTEAF
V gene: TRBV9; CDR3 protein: ASSAWTGALNTEAF
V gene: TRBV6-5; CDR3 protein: ASSYSPGSGELF
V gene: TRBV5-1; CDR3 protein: ASSWSGTREQY
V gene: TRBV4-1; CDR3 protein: ASSQESRPGDEQF
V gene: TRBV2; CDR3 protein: ASSEFLGGGNQETQY
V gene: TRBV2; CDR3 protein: ASSATSGGAFGELF
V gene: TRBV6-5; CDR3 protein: ASNTGTGNRETQY
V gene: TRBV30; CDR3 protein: AWSIGTVNEKLF
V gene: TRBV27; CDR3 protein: ASSFGTGELF
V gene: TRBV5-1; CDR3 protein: ATARGGDADTQY
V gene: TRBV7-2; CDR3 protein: ASSLVGGFVTDTQY
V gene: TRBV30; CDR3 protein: AWSESGAFGQPQH
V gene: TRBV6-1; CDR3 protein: ASIPPGGSTGELF